Below are 22 T cell receptor beta chains sequenced from a single sample in a study of blood T cell repertoires in COVID-19. Assay: immunoSEQ multiplex PCR; the TCRdb copy retains only in-frame clones and omits some. The table lists approximately 210,000 clones, around four fifths of them singletons. The sample comprised peripheral blood. Receptors were obtained from a woman between 45 and 65 years old with acute or convalescent COVID-19.

The table lists this clone with a count of one. The chain couples TRBV27 to TRBJ2-1; D perhaps matches TRBD2 (5 bases). With 5 bases removed from V and 2 bases from J, the gap between germline ends came to 16 bases. The CDR3 sequence is 16 residues long. Germline CDR1 is MNHEY and CDR2 is SMNVEV (reference sequence). CDR3: CASSPVKGEAYNEQFF. The CDR3 bases are TGTGCCAGCAGTCCCGTTAAGGGAGAGGCCTACAATGAGCAGTTCTTC.

The chain recombines TRBV30 with TRBJ2-7; a possible D gene is TRBD2 (6 bases). Germline V lookup: CDR1 GTSNPN, CDR2 SVGIG (reference sequence). V was pared by 2 bases and J by 2 bases, with 13 bases between. The CDR3 has 14 amino acids. The DNA for the CDR3 is TGTGCCTGGAGTATTACGGGACTCCCCTACGAGCAGTACTTC. It specifies CAWSITGLPYEQYF.

Many counts were recorded for this clone. The gene calls are TRBV24-1 and TRBJ2-3; 7 nucleotides agree with TRBD1. The length of the CDR3 is 16 residues. CDR1 and CDR2 (germline): KGHDR, SFDVKD. V trimming: 5 bases; J trimming: 0 bases; junction bases outside the gene matches: 7. Written as DNA, the CDR3 is TGTGCCACCAGTGGGACAGGAGCTCCCAGCACAGATACGCAGTATTTT. The encoded protein is CATSGTGAPSTDTQYF.

The chain employs TRBV6-5 and TRBJ2-7; TRBD2 is a possible D gene (5 bases). Trimming cost V 2 bases and J 1 base, with 9 bases left between them. The CDR3 is 14 residues long. Germline V gene sequence: CDR1 MNHEY, CDR2 SVGAGI. DNA of the CDR3: TGTGCCAGCAGTTACAGGGAGTGGTCCTACGAGCAGTACTTC. Translated, it gives CASSYREWSYEQYF.

The chain employs TRBV28 and TRBJ1-2, with D perhaps matching TRBD1 (5 bases). Trimming removed 4 bases at V and 7 bases at J, with 13 bases between. The length of the CDR3 is 13 residues. Germline loops: CDR1 MDHEN, CDR2 SYDVKM. The CDR3 sequence is CASSSLGGGGYTF. CDR3 DNA sequence: TGTGCCAGCAGTTCCCTGGGGGGAGGTGGCTACACCTTC.

The CDR3 reads CAWSLPWGRPGIGNTEAFF. The CDR3 DNA reads TGTGCCTGGAGCCTCCCTTGGGGGCGGCCGGGAATTGGGAACACTGAAGCTTTCTTT. The chain links TRBV30 to TRBJ1-1; D is perhaps TRBD1 (6 bases). CDR1 and CDR2 from the germline V gene are GTSNPN and SVGIG (reference sequence). The CDR3 consists of 19 residues. Trimming pared 3 bases from V and 1 base from J, leaving 27 bases between. Together with reference TRBV30 and TRBJ1-1, the CDR3 gives the full variable domain: SQTIHQWPATLVQPVGSPLSLECTVEGTSNPNLYWYRQAAGRGLQLLFYSVGIGQISSEVPQNLSASRPQDRQFILSSKKLLLSDSGFYLCAWSLPWGRPGIGNTEAFFGQGTRLTVV.

J is TRBJ2-7 and V is TRBV4-2; 14 nucleotides match TRBD2. Germline loops: CDR1 LGHNA, CDR2 YNFKEQ. J was trimmed by 6 bases and V by 0 bases; bases with no gene match: 1. The CDR3 has 15 amino acids. CDR3 nucleotides: TGTGCCAGCAGCCAAGAGGGGACTAGCGGGAGCGAGCAGTACTTC. Amino acids: CASSQEGTSGSEQYF.

A remark on this clone: This sample includes further DNA sequences coding for the same CDR3. This CDR3 reads CASSFTGGYEQYF. Written as DNA, the CDR3 is TGCGCCAGCAGCTTTACAGGGGGCTACGAGCAGTACTTC. The rearrangement joins TRBV5-1 to TRBJ2-7; 8 nucleotides match TRBD1. CDR1 is SGHRS and CDR2 is YFSETQ in the germline V gene. The CDR3 loop spans 13 amino acids. V trimming: 2 bases; J trimming: 3 bases; junction bases outside the gene matches: 1.

The V and J genes are TRBV18 and TRBJ2-1, with D maybe TRBD2 (5 bases). V lost 4 bases and J 12 bases, leaving 16 bases between the germline ends. Germline CDR1 KGHSH, CDR2 LQKENI. This CDR3 has 13 amino acids. The CDR3 DNA reads as TGTGCCAGCTCACTAGGACTGGCTTACGGGCAGTTCTTC. Translation: CASSLGLAYGQFF.

This clone has a single count. V and J are TRBV28 and TRBJ2-6; D may be TRBD1 (5 bases). Trimming cost V 5 bases and J 2 bases, with 7 bases left between them. The CDR3 loop spans 14 amino acids. Germline V gene sequence: CDR1 MDHEN, CDR2 SYDVKM. The CDR3 coding sequence is TGTGCCAGCAGTCCAGGGACTGGGGCCAACGTCCTGACTTTC. Residues: CASSPGTGANVLTF. Full variable domain (outside the CDR3, taken from reference TRBV28 and TRBJ2-6): DVKVTQSSRYLVKRTGEKVFLECVQDMDHENMFWYRQDPGLGLRLIYFSYDVKMKEKGDIPEGYSVSREKKERFSLILESASTNQTSMYLCASSPGTGANVLTFGAGSRLTVL.

The V gene is TRBV19, the J gene TRBJ2-3; 7 positions agree with TRBD2. The CDR3 contains 15 residues. J gave up 0 bases and V 7 bases, and 7 bases lay outside the gene matches. Germline loops: CDR1 LNHDA, CDR2 SQIVND (reference sequence). CDR3 nucleotides: TGTGCCAGTACCTCCCGGGGGGTTAGCACAGATACGCAGTATTTT. Amino acid sequence: CASTSRGVSTDTQYF.

V usage is TRBV6-5 and J usage is TRBJ1-4; D is unclear. Trimming took off 4 bases at V and 8 bases at J, with 17 bases between the two ends. Germline CDR1 MNHEY, CDR2 SVGAGI. This CDR3 comprises 15 residues. As DNA, the CDR3 is TGTGCCAGCAGTTCCCACAGTCCCCCCGGAGAAAAACTGTTTTTT. Encoded protein: CASSSHSPPGEKLFF.

This chain connects TRBV5-4 to TRBJ1-1; possible D gene TRBD1, 6 bases. Trimming pared 4 bases from V and 2 bases from J, leaving 9 bases between. In germline, CDR1 is SGHNT, CDR2 YYREEE (reference sequence). This CDR3 has 13 amino acids. The CDR3 nucleotides are TGTGCCAGCAGCGCGGACAGAAACACTGAAGCTTTCTTT. It specifies CASSADRNTEAFF.

The V call is TRBV24-1, the J call TRBJ2-1, with 7 bases lining up with TRBD1. The CDR3 has 16 residues. The ends lost 2 bases at V and 6 bases at J; junction bases unmatched: 9. Germline CDR1 reads KGHDR; CDR2 reads SFDVKD. CDR3 amino acids: CATSDSLTGLRNEQFF. DNA for the CDR3: TGTGCCACCAGTGATTCGCTGACAGGGTTACGCAATGAGCAGTTCTTC.

The chain carries TRBV28 and TRBJ1-3, with 9 bases matching TRBD1. V lost 5 bases and J lost 8; bases outside the gene matches: 7. This CDR3 contains 14 residues. CDR1 and CDR2 (germline): MDHEN, SYDVKM. For the CDR3, the DNA is TGTGCCAGCAGTGAGGGACAGGGACGAGACACCATATATTTT. It yields the protein CASSEGQGRDTIYF.

The J gene is TRBJ2-7, the V gene TRBV11-2, with no clear D. Germline V gene lookup returns CDR1 SGHAT and CDR2 FQNNGV. The V gene lost 5 bases and the J gene lost 0 bases, with 11 bases spanning the gap. The CDR3 contains 14 residues. The CDR3 sequence is CASSPLPSSYEQYF. DNA for the CDR3: TGTGCCAGCAGCCCGCTACCGAGCTCCTACGAGCAGTACTTC.

This sequence joins TRBV6-2 or TRBV6-3 and TRBJ2-5, with 14 nucleotides matching TRBD2. Germline CDR1 MNHEY, CDR2 SVGEGT. The J segment lost 4 bases and the V segment lost 4 bases, leaving 14 bases of the junction unmatched. The CDR3 length is 19 residues. CDR3 protein: CASSSQIGTSGSVPETQYF. For the CDR3, the DNA is TGTGCCAGCAGTTCCCAGATAGGGACTAGCGGGAGCGTCCCAGAGACCCAGTACTTC.

This clone has just a few counts. The chain carries TRBV16 and TRBJ1-5; 8 bases agree with TRBD1. The V gene's germline CDR1 is KGHSY and CDR2 FQNENV. J gave up 4 bases and V 5 bases, and 7 bases lay outside the gene matches. The CDR3 is made up of 15 amino acids. Here the CDR3 reads CASSSSGQGNQPQHF. As DNA, the CDR3 is TGTGCCAGCAGCTCCTCCGGACAGGGAAATCAGCCCCAGCATTTT.

This clone was observed a handful of times. The chain links TRBV2 to TRBJ1-3; TRBD1 is a possible D gene (6 bases). The CDR3 is 14 amino acids. The V end was cut by 6 bases, the J end by 4 bases, with 13 bases between. Germline values: CDR1 SNHLY, CDR2 FYNNEI. CDR3: CASSYTGSGNTIYF. The DNA for the CDR3 is TGTGCCAGCAGCTATACAGGGTCGGGAAACACCATATATTTT.

The CDR3 is CAISESIYTDTQYF. Written as DNA, the CDR3 is TGTGCCATCAGTGAGTCGATCTACACAGATACGCAGTATTTT. This rearrangement joins TRBV10-3 to TRBJ2-3; D gene uncertain. Germline V gene lookup returns CDR1 ENHRY and CDR2 SYGVKD. V was pared by 0 bases and J by 2 bases, with 6 bases between. There are 14 residues in the CDR3.

This rearrangement joins TRBV30 to TRBJ1-4, with D maybe TRBD1 (5 bases). The V gene's germline CDR1 is GTSNPN and CDR2 SVGIG (reference sequence). The CDR3 runs to 18 residues. V was trimmed by 3 bases and J by 2 bases, leaving 22 bases between them. The CDR3 reads CAWRSWRGRAGTNEKLFF. The CDR3 DNA reads TGTGCCTGGAGGTCTTGGAGGGGCAGGGCAGGGACTAATGAAAAACTGTTTTTT.

In this sample, this clone turned up a few times. The CDR3 DNA sequence: TGCAGCGTTGATGCAGGGCTTGGCACAGATACGCAGTATTTT. The encoded protein is CSVDAGLGTDTQYF. The V and J genes are TRBV29-1 and TRBJ2-3; possibly TRBD1 for D (5 bases). In germline, CDR1 is SQVTM, CDR2 ANQGSEA. CDR3 length: 14 residues. Deletions cut 3 bases from V and 1 base from J, with 11 bases between.